These 19 T cell receptor beta chains originate from one sample sequenced in a study of PD-L1 blockade in urothelial cancer. TCRdb's table, derived via immunoSEQ multiplex PCR, lists solely in-frame clones and lacks some. Among 20,000 to 25,000 clones listed, roughly 84% were seen once. Time point given: peripheral blood 6 weeks after treatment start. Sequencing used PBMCs, obtained around atezolizumab (anti-PD-L1) treatment. The source is a man between 65 and 85 years old with urothelial cancer.

Only one count was recorded for this clone. The chain uses TRBV11-2 and TRBJ2-2; tentatively, D is TRBD2 (6 bases). Trimming shortened V by 3 bases and J by 6 bases, and 8 bases separated the two germline ends. The germline V gene has CDR1 SGHAT and CDR2 FQNNGV. This CDR3 has 13 residues. The CDR3 spells CASSFGGPGELFF. The CDR3 DNA is TGTGCCAGCAGCTTCGGAGGGCCCGGGGAGCTGTTTTTT.

The V and J genes are TRBV28 and TRBJ1-5, with D uncertain. V was pared by 6 bases and J by 3 bases, with 6 bases between. CDR3 length equals 12 residues. Germline CDR1 and CDR2: MDHEN and SYDVKM. The CDR3, as DNA: TGTGCCAGCAGCTCCCCCAATCAGCCCCAGCATTTT. Amino acid sequence: CASSSPNQPQHF.

The chain carries TRBV7-2 and TRBJ2-7, with 7 bases fitting TRBD1. The germline V gene encodes CDR1 SGHTA and CDR2 FQGNSA. V lost 1 base, J lost 3 bases, and 9 bases stayed unmatched. The CDR3 is 16 residues long. The CDR3 coding sequence is TGTGCCAGCAGCTTAGAAGTGGCGAACAGGGGCTACGAGCAGTACTTC. Amino acid sequence: CASSLEVANRGYEQYF.

This rearrangement joins TRBV7-3 to TRBJ2-3, with 7 bases identical to TRBD1. Trimming took 5 bases from V and 5 from J; bases not matched to a gene: 13. Germline values: CDR1 SGHTA, CDR2 FQGTGA. This CDR3 is 16 amino acids long. The DNA for the CDR3 is TGTGCCAGCAGCCACCAAGGGGGCGCGGGTTTAGATACGCAGTATTTT. This codes for CASSHQGGAGLDTQYF.

The chain couples TRBV2 to TRBJ2-1; TRBD2 matches 8 bases. CDR1 is SNHLY and CDR2 is FYNNEI in the germline V gene. With V trimmed by 6 bases and J by 3 bases, 10 bases remained unmatched. The length of the CDR3 is 16 residues. The CDR3 sequence is CASRRSGRGGYNEQFF. The CDR3 DNA sequence: TGTGCCAGCAGGAGGAGCGGGAGAGGCGGCTACAATGAGCAGTTCTTC.

This chain uses TRBV5-1 with TRBJ1-2; D is ambiguous. The ends were cut back, 3 bases at V and 5 bases at J, with 8 bases in the middle. The germline gives CDR1 SGHRS, CDR2 YFSETQ. The CDR3 covers 12 residues. Written as DNA, the CDR3 is TGCGCCAGCAGCTCGAGTTTTTATGGCTACACCTTC. Translating it yields CASSSSFYGYTF.

V gene TRBV28 combines with J gene TRBJ1-2; possible D gene TRBD1, 5 bases. V gave up 7 bases and J gave up 4 bases, with 19 bases separating them. CDR1 is MDHEN, CDR2 SYDVKM, per germline. This CDR3 comprises 15 residues. The chain's CDR3 is CASNTPDSVTYGYTF. In nucleotides, the CDR3 is TGTGCCAGCAACACTCCCGACAGTGTTACCTATGGCTACACCTTC.

This chain connects TRBV6-1 to TRBJ1-5, with 7 bases aligning to TRBD1. The CDR3 is made up of 13 amino acids. CDR1 and CDR2 (germline): MNHNS, SASEGT. Losses at the gene ends were 6 bases for V and 4 bases for J; bases not matched to a gene: 3. The CDR3 region has the DNA TGTGCCAGCAGCGGACAGGAGAATCAGCCCCAGCATTTT. Residues: CASSGQENQPQHF.

The rearrangement links TRBV18 to TRBJ2-7; D perhaps matches TRBD2 (6 bases). The V end was cut by 3 bases, the J end by 6 bases, with 9 bases between. There are 12 residues in the CDR3. Germline lookup yields CDR1 KGHSH and CDR2 LQKENI. The CDR3: CASSPIGGEQYF. The CDR3 DNA sequence: TGTGCCAGCTCACCTATCGGGGGCGAGCAGTACTTC.

The chain combines TRBV27 with TRBJ1-1; no reliable D call. Germline loops: CDR1 MNHEY, CDR2 SMNVEV (reference sequence). The ends were cut back, 0 bases at V and 1 base at J, with 9 bases in the middle. The CDR3 extends over 15 amino acids. CDR3 protein: CASSLSISWNTEAFF. The CDR3 coding sequence is TGTGCCAGCAGTTTATCGATCAGTTGGAACACTGAAGCTTTCTTT.

This clone was seen only once. This chain joins TRBV19 and TRBJ1-2; 7 bases are shared with TRBD1. The CDR3 consists of 16 residues. Looked up from germline, CDR1 is LNHDA and CDR2 is SQIVND (reference sequence). Trimming cost V 4 bases and J 4 bases; bases outside gene matches: 12. DNA for the CDR3: TGTGCCAGTAGTAGCTTTGGACAGGCCAGACTCTATGGCTACACCTTC. Translating it yields CASSSFGQARLYGYTF. Full variable domain (outside the CDR3, taken from reference TRBV19 and TRBJ1-2): DGGITQSPKYLFRKEGQNVTLSCEQNLNHDAMYWYRQDPGQGLRLIYYSQIVNDFQKGDIAEGYSVSREKKESFPLTVTSAQKNPTAFYLCASSSFGQARLYGYTFGSGTRLTVV.

This clone was seen only a few times. The chain is built from TRBV5-6 and TRBJ2-2; D is unresolved. Germline V gives CDR1 SGHDT, CDR2 YYEEEE. This CDR3 contains 13 residues. Deletions cut 2 bases from V and 1 base from J, with 3 bases between. For the CDR3, the DNA is TGTGCCAGCAGCTTCGGGAACACCGGGGAGCTGTTTTTT. This encodes CASSFGNTGELFF.

The chain employs TRBV25-1 and TRBJ2-5, with 7 positions matching TRBD1. CDR1 MGHDK and CDR2 SYGVNS come from the germline V gene. Germline trimming cut 5 bases from V and 4 bases from J; bases unmatched to any gene: 4. This CDR3 has 13 amino acids. This CDR3 is CASSTGALETQYF. DNA of the CDR3: TGTGCCAGCAGTACAGGGGCTCTAGAGACCCAGTACTTC.

The chain joins TRBV4-2 to TRBJ2-7; tentatively, D is TRBD2 (5 bases). The CDR3 has 15 amino acids. V was cut by 4 bases and J by 0 bases, with 13 bases left in between. The germline gives CDR1 LGHNA, CDR2 YNFKEQ. The chain's CDR3 is CASSLGVSSSYEQYF. CDR3 in DNA: TGTGCCAGCAGCCTCGGGGTTTCCAGCTCCTACGAGCAGTACTTC.

V gene TRBV7-8 combines with J gene TRBJ1-2, with TRBD1 identical over 7 bases. Germline assignment: CDR1 SGHVS and CDR2 FQNEAQ. With V trimmed by 5 bases and J by 2 bases, 2 bases remained unmatched. The CDR3 contains 13 residues. The CDR3 nucleotides read TGTGCCAGCAGCCAGGGACAGAACTATGGCTACACCTTC. Translated: CASSQGQNYGYTF.

The J gene is TRBJ2-1, the V gene TRBV11-2; 13 nucleotides line up with TRBD2. Trimming at V came to 5 bases and at J to 9 bases, leaving 10 bases not matched to a gene. CDR1 is SGHAT and CDR2 is FQNNGV in the germline V gene. The CDR3 spans 16 residues. CDR3 loop: CASSDPGLAGVAEQFF. CDR3 nucleotide sequence: TGTGCCAGCAGCGATCCTGGACTAGCGGGAGTGGCTGAGCAGTTCTTC.

The chain recombines TRBV19 with TRBJ2-7, with TRBD1 matching 7 bases. The CDR3 loop spans 16 amino acids. Looked up from germline, CDR1 is LNHDA and CDR2 is SQIVND (reference sequence). Losses at the gene ends were 6 bases for V and 1 base for J; bases not matched to a gene: 12. In DNA form, the CDR3 reads TGTGCCAGTAGCCTCATCTCCGGGACAGATTCCTACGAGCAGTACTTC. Protein sequence: CASSLISGTDSYEQYF. The whole variable domain, remainder taken from reference TRBV19 and TRBJ2-7, is DGGITQSPKYLFRKEGQNVTLSCEQNLNHDAMYWYRQDPGQGLRLIYYSQIVNDFQKGDIAEGYSVSREKKESFPLTVTSAQKNPTAFYLCASSLISGTDSYEQYFGPGTRLTVT.

The CDR3 sequence: CASSLGPTNYGYTF. In DNA form, the CDR3 reads TGTGCCAGCAGTTTAGGGCCTACTAACTATGGCTACACCTTC. The chain recombines TRBV28 with TRBJ1-2; D call uncertain. The V end was cut by 2 bases, the J end by 0 bases, with 7 bases between. CDR1 MDHEN and CDR2 SYDVKM come from the germline V gene. The CDR3 covers 14 residues.

The count of this clone is one. The chain links TRBV6-5 to TRBJ2-2; no firm D call. Germline V lookup: CDR1 MNHEY, CDR2 SVGAGI. V lost 5 bases, J lost 1 base, and 8 bases lay in between. The CDR3 length is 14 residues. CDR3 region: CASSTPGNTGELFF. CDR3 sequence (DNA): TGTGCCAGCAGTACCCCGGGGAACACCGGGGAGCTGTTTTTT.